This TCR beta chain was captured by sequencing in a study of blood T cell repertoires in COVID-19. Only in-frame clones appear in the TCRdb table, and some are missing; sequencing was by immunoSEQ multiplex PCR. Of over 250,000 clones in the sample, more than 70% were seen once. The CDR3 has 15 amino acids. Germline-derived CDR1 and CDR2 are MRHNA and SNTAGT. V shed 6 bases and J shed 2 bases, with 17 bases lying between them. Sequences were obtained from PBMCs or T cells enriched from blood (not recorded which). The clonotype originates from a woman aged 60-70 years in a cohort exposed to, infected with or recovered from COVID-19 (not recorded which). The chain joins TRBV6-4 to TRBJ2-7, with a tentative D call TRBD1 (6 bases). The CDR3 nucleotides are TGTGCCAGCAGCCACCAGGGGCAGACAGCCTACGAGCAGTACTTC. Protein sequence: CASSHQGQTAYEQYF.